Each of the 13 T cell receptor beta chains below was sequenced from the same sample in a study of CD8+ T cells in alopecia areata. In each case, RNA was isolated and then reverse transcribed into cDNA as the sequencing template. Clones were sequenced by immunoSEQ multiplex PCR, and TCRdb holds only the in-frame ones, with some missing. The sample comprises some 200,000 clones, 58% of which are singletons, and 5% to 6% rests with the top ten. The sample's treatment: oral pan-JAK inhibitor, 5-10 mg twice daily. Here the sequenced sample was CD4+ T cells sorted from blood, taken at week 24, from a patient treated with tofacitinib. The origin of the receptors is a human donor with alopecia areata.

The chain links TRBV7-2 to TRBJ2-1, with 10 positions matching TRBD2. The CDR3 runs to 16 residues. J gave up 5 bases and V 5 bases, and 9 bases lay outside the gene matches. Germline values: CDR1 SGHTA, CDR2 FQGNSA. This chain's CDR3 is CASSIDGTSVHNEQFF. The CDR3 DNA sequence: TGTGCCAGCAGCATAGACGGGACTAGCGTACACAATGAGCAGTTCTTC. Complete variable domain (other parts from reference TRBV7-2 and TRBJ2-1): GAGVSQSPSNKVTEKGKDVELRCDPISGHTALYWYRQSLGQGLEFLIYFQGNSAPDKSGLPSDRFSAERTGGSVSTLTIQRTQQEDSAVYLCASSIDGTSVHNEQFFGPGTRLTVL.

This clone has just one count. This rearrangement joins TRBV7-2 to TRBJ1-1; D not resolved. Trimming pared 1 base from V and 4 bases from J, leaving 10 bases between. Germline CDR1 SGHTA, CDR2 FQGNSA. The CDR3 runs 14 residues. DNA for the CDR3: TGTGCCAGCAGCTTAGGGGCCGGGATCACTGAAGCTTTCTTT. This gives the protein CASSLGAGITEAFF.

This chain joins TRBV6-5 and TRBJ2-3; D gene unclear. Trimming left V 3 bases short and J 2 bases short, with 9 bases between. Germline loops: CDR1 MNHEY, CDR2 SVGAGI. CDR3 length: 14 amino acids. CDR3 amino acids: CASSYGIHTDTQYF. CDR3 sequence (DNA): TGTGCCAGCAGTTATGGGATCCACACAGATACGCAGTATTTT.

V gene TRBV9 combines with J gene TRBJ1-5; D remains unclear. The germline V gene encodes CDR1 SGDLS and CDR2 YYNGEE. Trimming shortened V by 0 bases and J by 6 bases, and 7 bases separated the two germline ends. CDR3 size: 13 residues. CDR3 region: CASSVGVSQPQHF. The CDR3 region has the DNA TGTGCCAGCAGCGTAGGTGTCTCTCAGCCCCAGCATTTT.

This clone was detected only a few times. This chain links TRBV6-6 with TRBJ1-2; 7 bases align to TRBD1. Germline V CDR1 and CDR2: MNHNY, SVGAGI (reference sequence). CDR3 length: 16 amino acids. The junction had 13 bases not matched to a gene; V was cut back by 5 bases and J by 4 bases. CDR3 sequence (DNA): TGTGCCAGCAGTCCGTATCCACAGGGGCCGGGCTATGGCTACACCTTC. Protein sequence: CASSPYPQGPGYGYTF.

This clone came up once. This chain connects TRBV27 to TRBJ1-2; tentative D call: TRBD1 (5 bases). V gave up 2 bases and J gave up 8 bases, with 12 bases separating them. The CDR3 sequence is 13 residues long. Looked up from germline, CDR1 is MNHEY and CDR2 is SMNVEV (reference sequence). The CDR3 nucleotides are TGTGCCAGCAGTTTAGGGGGGACTATCGGCTACACCTTC. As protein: CASSLGGTIGYTF.

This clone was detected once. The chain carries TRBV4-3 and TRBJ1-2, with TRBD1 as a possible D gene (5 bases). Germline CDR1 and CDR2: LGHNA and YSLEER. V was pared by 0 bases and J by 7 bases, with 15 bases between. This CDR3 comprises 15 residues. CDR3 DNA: TGCGCCAGCAGCCAAGACCATGCTGGGGCGAGTGGCTACACCTTC. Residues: CASSQDHAGASGYTF.

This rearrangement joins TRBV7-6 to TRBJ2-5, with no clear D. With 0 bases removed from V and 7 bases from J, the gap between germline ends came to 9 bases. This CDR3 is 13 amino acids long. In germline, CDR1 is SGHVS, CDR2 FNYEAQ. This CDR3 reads CASSLASAGTQYF. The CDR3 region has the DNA TGTGCCAGCAGCTTAGCCAGTGCCGGGACCCAGTACTTC.

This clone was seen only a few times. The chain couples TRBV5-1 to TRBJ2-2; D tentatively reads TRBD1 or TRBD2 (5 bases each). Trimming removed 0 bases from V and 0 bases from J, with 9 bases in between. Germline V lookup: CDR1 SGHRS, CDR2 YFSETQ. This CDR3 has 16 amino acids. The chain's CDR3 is CASSLVGDTNTGELFF. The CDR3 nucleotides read TGCGCCAGCAGCTTGGTGGGGGATACGAACACCGGGGAGCTGTTTTTT.

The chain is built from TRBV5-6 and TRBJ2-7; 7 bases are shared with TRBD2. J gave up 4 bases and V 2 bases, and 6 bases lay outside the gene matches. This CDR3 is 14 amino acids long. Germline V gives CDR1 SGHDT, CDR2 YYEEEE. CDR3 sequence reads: CASSFGGRIYEQYF. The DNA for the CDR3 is TGTGCCAGCAGCTTTGGCGGGAGAATTTACGAGCAGTACTTC.

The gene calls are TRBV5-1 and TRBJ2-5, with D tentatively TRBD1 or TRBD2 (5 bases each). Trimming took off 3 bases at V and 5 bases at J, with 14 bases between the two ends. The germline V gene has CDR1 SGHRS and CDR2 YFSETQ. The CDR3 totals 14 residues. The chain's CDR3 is CASSSRVEGETQYF. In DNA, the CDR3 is TGCGCCAGCAGCTCCAGGGTCGAGGGGGAGACCCAGTACTTC.

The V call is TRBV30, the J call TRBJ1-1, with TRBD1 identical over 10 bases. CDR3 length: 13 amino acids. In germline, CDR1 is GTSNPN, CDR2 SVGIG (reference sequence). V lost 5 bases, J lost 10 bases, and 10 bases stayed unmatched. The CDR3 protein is CAWALRDRGAAFF. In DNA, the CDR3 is TGTGCCTGGGCTCTCCGGGACAGGGGAGCAGCTTTCTTT.

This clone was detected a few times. DNA of the CDR3: TGTGCCAGCAGCCTAGGGGGGTACTCTGGGGCCAACGTCCTGACTTTC. This sequence encodes CASSLGGYSGANVLTF. V gene TRBV5-4 combines with J gene TRBJ2-6, with D perhaps matching TRBD1 or TRBD2 (6 bases each). The CDR3 has 16 amino acids. V was trimmed by 4 bases and J by 0 bases, leaving 11 bases between them. Germline values: CDR1 SGHNT, CDR2 YYREEE (reference sequence).